These 22 T cell receptor beta chains came from one sample sequenced in a study of cytomegalovirus exposure and HLA in healthy donors. A multiplex PCR was run with 60 Vbeta primers and 13 Jbeta primers. Clones were read by immunoSEQ multiplex PCR, and TCRdb kept only the in-frame ones, dropping some. This sample's table reports around 70,000 clones. Sequencing was performed on PBMCs. These receptors came from a female donor in good health and CMV-seropositive.

This chain joins TRBV30 and TRBJ1-2; the D gene is possibly TRBD1 (5 bases). V was pared by 0 bases and J by 2 bases, with 10 bases between. CDR1 and CDR2 (germline): GTSNPN, SVGIG (reference sequence). The CDR3 totals 14 residues. The CDR3 sequence is CAWSVTAGNYGYTF. The DNA for the CDR3 is TGTGCCTGGAGTGTGACGGCAGGGAACTATGGCTACACCTTC. Full variable domain (outside the CDR3, taken from reference TRBV30 and TRBJ1-2): SQTIHQWPATLVQPVGSPLSLECTVEGTSNPNLYWYRQAAGRGLQLLFYSVGIGQISSEVPQNLSASRPQDRQFILSSKKLLLSDSGFYLCAWSVTAGNYGYTFGSGTRLTVV.

CDR3 in DNA: TGTGCCAGCAGCCCCCGACAGGGCCTAGATAGCAATCAGCCCCAGCATTTT. Amino acids: CASSPRQGLDSNQPQHF. The genes are TRBV7-8 and TRBJ1-5, with 7 bases that match TRBD1. The CDR3 loop spans 17 amino acids. The germline V gene encodes CDR1 SGHVS and CDR2 FQNEAQ. The J segment lost 0 bases and the V segment lost 5 bases, leaving 10 bases of the junction unmatched.

V is TRBV19 and J is TRBJ2-3; the D is unclear. Trimming removed 3 bases at V and 8 bases at J, with 15 bases between. CDR1 and CDR2 from the germline V gene are LNHDA and SQIVND (reference sequence). This CDR3 comprises 14 residues. CDR3 in amino acids: CASSIAVRDGTQYF. The CDR3 DNA is TGTGCCAGTAGTATCGCGGTACGAGACGGTACGCAGTATTTT.

The chain uses TRBV28 and TRBJ2-4; a possible D gene is TRBD2 (6 bases). Trimming left V 3 bases short and J 7 bases short, with 10 bases between. CDR3 length: 13 amino acids. The germline gives CDR1 MDHEN, CDR2 SYDVKM. The chain's CDR3 is CASSFGRENIQYF. CDR3 nucleotides: TGTGCCAGCAGTTTTGGTCGGGAGAACATTCAGTACTTC.

J is TRBJ2-7 and V is TRBV27, with D possibly TRBD2 on 6 matching bases. CDR1 and CDR2 (germline): MNHEY, SMNVEV (reference sequence). Trimming left V 0 bases short and J 4 bases short, with 16 bases between. The CDR3 is made up of 16 amino acids. The CDR3 bases are TGTGCCAGCAGTTTATCGACGGGGGAGAGGATATACGAGCAGTACTTC. It is translated as CASSLSTGERIYEQYF.

The V and J genes are TRBV29-1 and TRBJ1-2; 7 nucleotides line up with TRBD1. The CDR3 consists of 12 residues. Trimming at V came to 7 bases and at J to 6 bases, leaving 8 bases not matched to a gene. Germline V gives CDR1 SQVTM, CDR2 ANQGSEA. The CDR3 DNA follows: TGCAGCGGGTTGACAGGGATGAATGGCTACACCTTC. Protein: CSGLTGMNGYTF.

The chain joins TRBV2 to TRBJ1-4, with D perhaps TRBD1 (6 bases). V was shortened by 9 bases and J by 0 bases, with 8 bases between the two germline ends. Germline CDR1 and CDR2: SNHLY and FYNNEI. This CDR3 has 13 amino acids. The CDR3 is CARQGSTNEKLFF. CDR3 sequence (DNA): TGTGCCAGGCAGGGGTCAACTAATGAAAAACTGTTTTTT.

This chain uses TRBV30 with TRBJ1-1; maybe TRBD1 (6 bases). V was pared by 1 base and J by 6 bases, with 12 bases between. The CDR3 totals 13 residues. Germline-derived CDR1 and CDR2 are GTSNPN and SVGIG (reference sequence). The CDR3 DNA is TGTGCCTGGAGTGAAGGCGGGGGGCCTGAAGCTTTCTTT. This codes for CAWSEGGGPEAFF.

In DNA, the CDR3 is TGCAGCGTTGTCCAGTACACTGAAGCTTTCTTT. Its translation is CSVVQYTEAFF. V usage is TRBV29-1 and J usage is TRBJ1-1; unclear D gene. This CDR3 contains 11 residues. Per the germline V gene, CDR1 is SQVTM and CDR2 is ANQGSEA. Trimming pared 4 bases from V and 3 bases from J, leaving 6 bases between.

The gene calls are TRBV28 and TRBJ1-2; TRBD1 aligns across 7 bases. The trim removed 8 bases at V and 4 bases at J, leaving 7 bases unmatched. The CDR3 runs to 13 residues. The germline V gene has CDR1 MDHEN and CDR2 SYDVKM. CDR3 sequence reads: CASGRSGGYGYTF. Written as DNA, the CDR3 is TGTGCCAGCGGACGATCAGGGGGCTATGGCTACACCTTC.

The V call is TRBV4-3, the J call TRBJ1-3; unclear D gene. The germline V gene encodes CDR1 LGHNA and CDR2 YSLEER. CDR3 size: 17 residues. Trimming cost V 0 bases and J 0 bases, with 12 bases left between them. In DNA, the CDR3 is TGCGCCAGCAGCCAAGATTTGGCAGGCCGCTCTGGAAACACCATATATTTT. Its translation: CASSQDLAGRSGNTIYF.

This chain uses TRBV29-1 with TRBJ2-1; tentatively, D is TRBD2 (6 bases). This CDR3 comprises 14 residues. The germline gives CDR1 SQVTM, CDR2 ANQGSEA. Between the trimmed V and J ends, which lost 6 bases and 6 bases, there was a span of 18 bases. Written as DNA, the CDR3 is TGCAGCGTCCCCCGGGACTTTCAAGGCAATGAGCAGTTCTTC. Residues: CSVPRDFQGNEQFF.

The J gene is TRBJ1-5, the V gene TRBV28; D is unclear. There are 14 residues in the CDR3. Germline V gives CDR1 MDHEN, CDR2 SYDVKM. Trimming removed 7 bases at V and 4 bases at J, with 14 bases between. The CDR3 coding sequence is TGTGCCAGCAAAGTGGGCAGCACTAATCAGCCCCAGCATTTT. It translates to CASKVGSTNQPQHF.

The CDR3 loop reads CATTGATYEQYF. The DNA of the CDR3 is TGTGCCACCACAGGGGCGACCTACGAGCAGTACTTC. This sequence joins TRBV6-5 and TRBJ2-7, with 7 bases lining up with TRBD1. In germline, CDR1 is MNHEY, CDR2 SVGAGI. V shed 10 bases and J 2 bases; nucleotides not matched to a gene: 5. The CDR3 is 12 amino acids.

The V and J genes are TRBV30 and TRBJ1-1, with a tentative D call TRBD1 (5 bases). Germline CDR1 reads GTSNPN; CDR2 reads SVGIG (reference sequence). Trimming took 2 bases from V and 6 from J, leaving 22 bases between them. The CDR3 covers 16 residues. CDR3 in amino acids: CAWSPALGVGGAEAFF. Written as DNA, the CDR3 is TGTGCCTGGAGTCCCGCTCTCGGGGTAGGAGGGGCTGAAGCTTTCTTT.

J is TRBJ2-5 and V is TRBV18, with 7 bases fitting TRBD1. The CDR3 covers 13 residues. V trimming: 4 bases; J trimming: 4 bases; junction bases outside the gene matches: 3. Germline lookup yields CDR1 KGHSH and CDR2 LQKENI. CDR3 residues: CASSLTGVETQYF. The CDR3 region has the DNA TGTGCCAGCTCACTAACAGGGGTAGAGACCCAGTACTTC.

This chain links TRBV6-1 with TRBJ2-2, with TRBD2 matching 9 bases. After removal of 2 bases from V and 3 bases from J, the junction contained 4 bases not matched to a gene. This CDR3 is built from 16 residues. Germline V CDR1 and CDR2: MNHNS, SASEGT. The CDR3 spells CASSEIGGGDTGELFF. CDR3 coding DNA: TGTGCCAGCAGTGAAATAGGCGGGGGGGACACCGGGGAGCTGTTTTTT.

CDR3 nucleotide sequence: TGTGCCAGCAGCGGTGGACAGGAGGCTACGAGGGGCTACACCTTC. Encoded protein: CASSGGQEATRGYTF. This chain connects TRBV5-6 to TRBJ1-2; 7 bases are a match to TRBD1. Germline values: CDR1 SGHDT, CDR2 YYEEEE. J gave up 8 bases and V 4 bases, and 14 bases lay outside the gene matches. CDR3 length equals 15 residues.

The chain combines TRBV19 with TRBJ2-7, with 10 positions matching TRBD1. Germline lookup yields CDR1 LNHDA and CDR2 SQIVND (reference sequence). The CDR3 consists of 16 residues. The V gene end was trimmed by 5 bases and the J gene end by 2 bases; junction bases not matched to a gene: 9. The chain's CDR3 is CASSARQGAVTYEQYF. CDR3 coding DNA: TGTGCCAGTAGTGCCCGACAGGGGGCTGTCACCTACGAGCAGTACTTC.

The CDR3 spells CASSLGTGDEKLFF. CDR3 DNA: TGTGCCAGCAGCTTAGGGACAGGGGATGAAAAACTGTTTTTT. The chain combines TRBV7-9 with TRBJ1-4; TRBD1 matches at 9 bases. CDR1 and CDR2 (germline): SEHNR, FQNEAQ (reference sequence). The trim removed 1 base at V and 6 bases at J, leaving 0 bases unmatched. This CDR3 has 14 amino acids.

V and J are TRBV7-3 and TRBJ2-7; D might be TRBD1 (6 bases). CDR3 length: 15 amino acids. Trimming shortened V by 3 bases and J by 3 bases, and 15 bases separated the two germline ends. Germline lookup yields CDR1 SGHTA and CDR2 FQGTGA. This chain's CDR3 is CASSLYGTSNYEQYF. The CDR3 DNA follows: TGTGCCAGCAGCTTGTATGGGACATCGAACTACGAGCAGTACTTC.

The V and J genes are TRBV28 and TRBJ1-1; 7 bases align to TRBD1. CDR1 and CDR2 from the germline V gene are MDHEN and SYDVKM. V was pared by 2 bases and J by 4 bases, with 7 bases of the junction left unmatched. This CDR3 spans 15 amino acids. CDR3 coding DNA: TGTGCCAGCAGTTTAGAGGGGGCGGGGATCACTGAAGCTTTCTTT. Translated, it gives CASSLEGAGITEAFF.